This TCR beta chain comes out of a study of T cell repertoires in cytomegalovirus infection. Via MiXCR, TCRdb re-called the reads, giving one row per CDR3 protein. The table lists some 800,000 distinct CDR3 sequences, under 35% of them singletons. The ends were cut back, 4 bases at V and 8 bases at J, with 9 bases in the middle. This CDR3 comprises 12 residues. Germline-derived CDR1 and CDR2 are SGHAT and FQNNGV. A note on this clonotype: Its antigen is as yet unknown.

The rearrangement links TRBV11-2 to TRBJ2-1; D might be TRBD2 (5 bases). The sequence was obtained from a human donor in good health (CMV status not recorded). Some clones in this sample may be carry-over from other donors' samples. Sequenced here: cultured CD8+ T cells from PBMCs, sampled from culture after CMV antigen stimulation. The CDR3 sequence: CASSWRWDEQFF. CDR3 coding DNA: TGTGCCAGCAGCTGGAGGTGGGATGAGCAGTTCTTC.